This T cell receptor beta chain was sequenced for a study of OX40 agonist ivuxolimab in advanced cancers. Study-level background: Of mixed ages from about 20 to 85 and averaging approximately 60 years, the group was more than 65% male. Overall study results and limits: In the 0.1 to 3.0 mg/kg range, CD4+ and CD8+ blood T cells had expanded clonally by week 6.

Assay: immunoSEQ multiplex PCR; the TCRdb copy retains only in-frame clones and omits some. The table includes under 100,000 clones, around 90% detected once. V trimming: 3 bases; J trimming: 2 bases; junction bases outside the gene matches: 4. This CDR3 comprises 16 residues. The V gene's germline CDR1 is LNHDA and CDR2 SQIVND (reference sequence). Blood was sampled at baseline, cycle 4 day 1, and cycle 7 day 1. Turning to this clone: Its target is not known.

The sequence was obtained from an adult with an advanced solid tumor such as melanoma, head and neck, liver or kidney cancer. Specimen: CD4+ or CD8+ T cells sorted from blood, collected in a trial of the OX40 agonist ivuxolimab. The V gene is TRBV19, the J gene TRBJ1-5, with TRBD1 matching over 10 bases. The CDR3 bases are TGTGCCAGTAGTATCCGGGACAGGGGCGGCAATCAGCCCCAGCATTTT. It yields the protein CASSIRDRGGNQPQHF.